Each of the 17 T cell receptor beta chains below was sequenced from the same sample in a study of cytomegalovirus exposure and HLA in healthy donors. Vbeta (60) and Jbeta (13) primers were used in the PCR. Generated by immunoSEQ multiplex PCR, the TCRdb table keeps only in-frame clones and is missing some. This table lists roughly 60,000 clones. Sequencing was performed on PBMCs. The receptors derive from a woman aged 18-35 years in good health and CMV-seronegative.

CDR3 sequence: CASSTLAGAWAGELFF. DNA of the CDR3: TGTGCCAGCAGCACCCTAGCGGGAGCTTGGGCCGGGGAGCTGTTTTTT. The chain combines TRBV7-3 with TRBJ2-2, with 10 bases that match TRBD2. CDR1 SGHTA and CDR2 FQGTGA come from the germline V gene. This CDR3 has 16 amino acids. V lost 5 bases to trimming and J lost 6 bases; unmatched junction nucleotides: 9.

The chain recombines TRBV5-1 with TRBJ1-1; D not resolved. CDR3 size: 13 residues. V shed 4 bases and J shed 4 bases, with 11 bases lying between them. CDR1 is SGHRS and CDR2 is YFSETQ in the germline V gene. CDR3 DNA sequence: TGCGCCAGCAGCCTCGGAGGGCTCACTGAAGCTTTCTTT. This encodes CASSLGGLTEAFF.

The chain recombines TRBV6-5 with TRBJ1-1; D not resolved. Germline assignment: CDR1 MNHEY and CDR2 SVGAGI. The CDR3 length is 14 residues. V lost 0 bases and J 4 bases, leaving 9 bases between the germline ends. CDR3: CASSYSRARTEAFF. The DNA of the CDR3 is TGTGCCAGCAGTTACTCGAGGGCCCGCACTGAAGCTTTCTTT.

This rearrangement joins TRBV6-1 to TRBJ1-1, with a possible D match to TRBD1 (5 bases). V lost 4 bases and J 1 base, leaving 13 bases between the germline ends. CDR3 length: 15 amino acids. The V gene's germline CDR1 is MNHNS and CDR2 SASEGT. The DNA for the CDR3 is TGTGCCAGCAGTGCCCTGACAGTTTCGAACACTGAAGCTTTCTTT. This gives the protein CASSALTVSNTEAFF.

J is TRBJ1-5 and V is TRBV29-1; D gene ambiguous. The CDR3 consists of 19 residues. Germline CDR1 reads SQVTM; CDR2 reads ANQGSEA. V lost 5 bases to trimming and J lost 3 bases, with 29 bases between them. CDR3 in amino acids: CSVSKGSRHLANLNQPQHF. The CDR3 DNA is TGCAGCGTTAGTAAGGGATCACGGCATCTAGCCAACCTCAATCAGCCCCAGCATTTT. Looking up the rest from reference TRBV29-1 and TRBJ1-5 gives the full variable domain: SAVISQKPSRDICQRGTSLTIQCQVDSQVTMMFWYRQQPGQSLTLIATANQGSEATYESGFVIDKFPISRPNLTFSTLTVSNMSPEDSSIYLCSVSKGSRHLANLNQPQHFGDGTRLSIL.

V and J are TRBV27 and TRBJ1-2, with a possible D match to TRBD1 (5 bases). CDR3 length equals 12 residues. Deletions cut 3 bases from V and 8 bases from J, with 10 bases between. Per the germline V gene, CDR1 is MNHEY and CDR2 is SMNVEV (reference sequence). The chain's CDR3 is CASSLGGRGYTF. The CDR3 DNA is TGTGCCAGCAGTTTGGGGGGAAGGGGCTACACCTTC.

The chain couples TRBV6-1 to TRBJ2-7, with 7 bases lining up with TRBD1. The J segment lost 1 base and the V segment lost 4 bases, leaving 4 bases of the junction unmatched. The CDR3 length is 14 residues. In germline, CDR1 is MNHNS, CDR2 SASEGT. The CDR3, as DNA: TGTGCCAGCAGTGTTTACAGGGGATCCTACGAGCAGTACTTC. Protein sequence: CASSVYRGSYEQYF.

This rearrangement joins TRBV29-1 to TRBJ1-5; 7 positions agree with TRBD1. The CDR3 runs 12 residues. The J segment lost 4 bases and the V segment lost 7 bases, leaving 4 bases of the junction unmatched. Germline V gene lookup returns CDR1 SQVTM and CDR2 ANQGSEA. In nucleotides, the CDR3 is TGCAGCGCACAGACAGGGAATCAGCCCCAGCATTTT. Protein product: CSAQTGNQPQHF.

This chain joins TRBV29-1 and TRBJ2-1, with 9 bases that match TRBD2. The CDR3 is 13 residues long. Germline assignment: CDR1 SQVTM and CDR2 ANQGSEA. The junction had 8 bases not matched to a gene; V was cut back by 6 bases and J by 8 bases. The CDR3 coding sequence is TGCAGCGTCTCCCCCCTAGCGGGGCATGAGCAGTTCTTC. The encoded protein is CSVSPLAGHEQFF.

The genes are TRBV6-5 and TRBJ2-7; D may be TRBD1 (5 bases). Trimming removed 7 bases from V and 3 bases from J, with 13 bases in between. Germline CDR1 reads MNHEY; CDR2 reads SVGAGI. The CDR3 is 13 amino acids. CDR3 sequence: CASKQDPDYEQYF. CDR3 nucleotides: TGTGCCAGCAAACAGGACCCGGACTACGAGCAGTACTTC.

The chain couples TRBV7-8 to TRBJ2-4, with D possibly TRBD1 on 6 matching bases. Trimming shortened V by 1 base and J by 6 bases, and 10 bases separated the two germline ends. This CDR3 spans 14 amino acids. Germline assignment: CDR1 SGHVS and CDR2 FQNEAQ. The DNA for the CDR3 is TGTGCCAGCAGCTTAGGAGCGGACAGAAACATTCAGTACTTC. Translation gives CASSLGADRNIQYF.

The chain combines TRBV5-1 with TRBJ2-1; perhaps TRBD2 as D (6 bases). Trimming stripped 5 bases from V and 0 bases from J, with 30 bases between. The CDR3 sequence is 21 residues long. The germline CDR1 and CDR2 sequences are SGHRS and YFSETQ. The DNA of the CDR3 is TGCGCCAGCAGTTCCCCTTCGACTAGGACCTCTCTTGTTGGCTCCTACAATGAGCAGTTCTTC. Translation: CASSSPSTRTSLVGSYNEQFF.

V gene TRBV2 combines with J gene TRBJ2-1; D remains ambiguous. The V end lost 6 bases, the J end lost 6 bases, and 18 bases lay between the germline ends. The CDR3 is 15 amino acids. From germline, CDR1 is SNHLY and CDR2 FYNNEI. The CDR3: CASSRLGSSVNEQFF. CDR3 nucleotide sequence: TGTGCCAGCAGCCGGCTAGGTTCTTCCGTCAATGAGCAGTTCTTC. The entire variable domain, with the rest obtained from reference TRBV2 and TRBJ2-1, is as follows: EPEVTQTPSHQVTQMGQEVILRCVPISNHLYFYWYRQILGQKVEFLVSFYNNEISEKSEIFDDQFSVERPDGSNFTLKIRSTKLEDSAMYFCASSRLGSSVNEQFFGPGTRLTVL.

The chain has TRBV11-2 and TRBJ2-7; D possibly corresponds to TRBD1 (5 bases). The germline gives CDR1 SGHAT, CDR2 FQNNGV. The V gene lost 2 bases and the J gene lost 3 bases, with 5 bases spanning the gap. This CDR3 contains 12 residues. CDR3 region: CASSLQGYEQYF. CDR3 coding DNA: TGTGCCAGCAGCTTACAGGGCTACGAGCAGTACTTC.

The chain combines TRBV7-8 with TRBJ1-2; D ambiguous. Trimming took 4 bases from V and 10 from J, leaving 22 bases between them. The CDR3 loop spans 15 amino acids. Per germline, CDR1 SGHVS and CDR2 FQNEAQ. In DNA, the CDR3 is TGTGCCAGCAGCTCCGACTTCCGAATATCAGAAACCTACACCTTC. Translated: CASSSDFRISETYTF.

V and J are TRBV28 and TRBJ2-1, with D perhaps matching TRBD2 (6 bases). The germline gives CDR1 MDHEN, CDR2 SYDVKM. This CDR3 region has 19 residues. V lost 6 bases to trimming and J lost 2 bases, with 26 bases between them. DNA of the CDR3: TGTGCCAGCAGCCGCAACCCAAGGGATTTGTGGGGGGCCTACAATGAGCAGTTCTTC. This codes for CASSRNPRDLWGAYNEQFF.

This chain connects TRBV5-1 to TRBJ1-1, with 9 bases fitting TRBD1. This CDR3 region has 16 residues. Germline CDR1 reads SGHRS; CDR2 reads YFSETQ. V trimming: 3 bases; J trimming: 0 bases; junction bases outside the gene matches: 6. The CDR3 sequence: CASSWSGTGMNTEAFF. The CDR3 DNA is TGCGCCAGCAGCTGGTCCGGGACAGGGATGAACACTGAAGCTTTCTTT.